The clone carrying this T cell receptor beta chain has only a few counts. These data are taken from a study of identifying expanded T cells in peripheral blood. Assay: immunoSEQ multiplex PCR; the TCRdb copy retains only in-frame clones and omits some. Of approximately 58,000 clones in the sample, over 80% were seen once. Germline V gene lookup returns CDR1 MNHEY and CDR2 SVGAGI. The V segment lost 6 bases and the J segment 8 bases; nucleotides outside the gene matches: 9. The CDR3 runs to 14 residues. The specimen was blood. The V gene is TRBV6-5, the J gene TRBJ1-2; 10 positions match TRBD1. This TCR came from a person aged 18-70 years in good health. Written as DNA, the CDR3 is TGTGCCAGCAGATTATCAGGGACAGGGGTGGGCTACACCTTC. This gives the protein CASRLSGTGVGYTF.